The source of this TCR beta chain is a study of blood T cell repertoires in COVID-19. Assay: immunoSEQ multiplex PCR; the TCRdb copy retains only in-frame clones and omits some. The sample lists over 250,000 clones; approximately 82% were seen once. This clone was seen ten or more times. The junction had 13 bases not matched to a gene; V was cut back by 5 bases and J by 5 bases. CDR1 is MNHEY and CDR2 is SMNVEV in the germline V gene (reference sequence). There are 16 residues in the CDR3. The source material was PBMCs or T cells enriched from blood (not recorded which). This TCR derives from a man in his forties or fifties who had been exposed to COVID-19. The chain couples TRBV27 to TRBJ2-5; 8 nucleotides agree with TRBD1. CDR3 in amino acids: CASSIRQGQAWETQYF. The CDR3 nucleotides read TGTGCCAGCAGTATCAGACAGGGACAGGCGTGGGAGACCCAGTACTTC.